This T cell receptor (beta chain) was recovered during a study of blood T cell repertoires in COVID-19. The repertoire was sequenced with immunoSEQ multiplex PCR; TCRdb's copy has only in-frame clones and lacks some. The table includes roughly 220,000 clones, approximately 81% detected once. CDR1 and CDR2 from the germline V gene are SGDLS and YYNGEE. The length of the CDR3 is 14 residues. The V and J ends lost 0 bases and 7 bases respectively, with 11 bases between them. The receptor's source is a man between 25 and 39 years old with active or convalescent COVID-19. The chain employs TRBV9 and TRBJ2-1; D may be TRBD1 (5 bases). Input material: peripheral blood. The DNA of the CDR3 is TGTGCCAGCAGCGTAGCTGGCCAGGGAAATGAGCAGTTCTTC. This sequence encodes CASSVAGQGNEQFF.